This T cell receptor beta chain was identified during a study of cytomegalovirus exposure and HLA in healthy donors. Study findings and constraints: Follow-up analysis found HLA locus-dependent TCR association rates, highest for DRB1 and lowest for HLA-C.

The V and J ends lost 3 bases and 0 bases respectively, with 11 bases between them. The CDR3 extends over 15 amino acids. Germline assignment: CDR1 ENHRY and CDR2 SYGVKD. Worth noting for this clone: Its matching antigen is unknown.

PCR primers comprised 60 Vbeta and 13 Jbeta primers. This table comes from immunoSEQ multiplex PCR, and its TCRdb copy is limited to in-frame clones, with some not included. The table lists about 110,000 clones, 65% to 75% of them singletons. Sample: PBMCs. The chain joins TRBV10-3 to TRBJ1-2, with a possible D match to TRBD1 (6 bases). The receptor was isolated from a young man in good health and CMV-seropositive. CDR3 loop: CAISDPTGTNYGYTF. CDR3 DNA: TGTGCCATCAGTGATCCGACAGGAACTAACTATGGCTACACCTTC.